The clone carrying this TCR beta chain was picked up one time. This CDR3 region has 15 residues. Germline V CDR1 and CDR2: MNHEY, SVGAGI. Trimming pared 6 bases from V and 4 bases from J, leaving 15 bases between. This specimen belongs to a study of shared clonotypes between healthy human individuals. Original data processing: Junction-only immunoSEQ sequences carried no quality scores, so filtering differed. Libraries were prepared by immunoSEQ multiplex PCR; TCRdb keeps only in-frame clonotypes and omits some of them. For V, J and clone size, that table is used; D and trimming come from the DNA. The table shows around 2.1 million clones, with approximately 94% occurring only once.

This receptor was obtained from a man aged 18 to 35 in good health. V and J are TRBV6-5 and TRBJ2-2; D possibly corresponds to TRBD2 (6 bases). The sequencing input was naive CD4+ T cells sorted from blood. Subset given: CD45RA+ positively selected. The CDR3, as DNA: TGTGCCAGCAGCCGAGGGACTGCGGCCACCGGGGAGCTGTTTTTT. Its translation: CASSRGTAATGELFF.